This T cell receptor beta chain is drawn from a study of T cell changes during pregnancy in multiple sclerosis. Clones were sequenced by immunoSEQ multiplex PCR, and TCRdb holds only the in-frame ones, with some missing. The sample lists tens of thousands of clones; almost 95% were seen once. V lost 4 bases to trimming and J lost 4 bases, with 11 bases between them. Germline CDR1 reads SGDLS; CDR2 reads YYNGEE. The CDR3 sequence is 13 residues long. The starting material was CD4+ T cells from peripheral blood mononuclear cells, obtained before pregnancy. The gene calls are TRBV9 and TRBJ1-2, with a tentative D call TRBD1 (6 bases). This clonotype originated in a female donor with multiple sclerosis, enrolled in a pregnancy study. This CDR3 is CASSSTGFYGYTF. DNA of the CDR3: TGTGCCAGCAGCTCAACAGGGTTCTATGGCTACACCTTC.